These 16 T cell receptor beta chains were all obtained from the same sample, sequenced in a study of early T cells in non-severe SARS-CoV-2 infection. TCRdb ran MiXCR on the 5' RACE reads and lists one entry per CDR3 protein. This sample has tens of thousands of distinct CDR3 sequences, with 9.5% to 13% found just once. The starting material was whole blood, obtained at baseline. The receptors stem from an adult who was a healthcare worker with PCR-confirmed SARS-CoV-2 infection or an uninfected control (not recorded which).

The chain carries TRBV7-3 and TRBJ1-1; D not certain. Per germline, CDR1 SGHTA and CDR2 FQGTGA. There are 13 residues in the CDR3. V was shortened by 5 bases and J by 4 bases, with 11 bases between the two germline ends. The CDR3 sequence: CASSTGGATEAFF. The CDR3 DNA reads TGTGCCAGCAGCACCGGAGGAGCCACTGAAGCTTTCTTT.

This CDR3 reads CASSLAVRTSPETQYF. The CDR3 DNA reads as TGTGCCAGCAGCTTAGCTGTTAGGACTAGCCCAGAGACCCAGTACTTC. The gene calls are TRBV7-9 and TRBJ2-5; TRBD2 matches 8 bases. V shed 0 bases and J 4 bases; nucleotides not matched to a gene: 7. The CDR3 length is 16 residues. The germline V gene has CDR1 SEHNR and CDR2 FQNEAQ (reference sequence).

This clonotype was seen at least ten times. This chain uses TRBV7-2 with TRBJ2-5; either TRBD1 or TRBD2 may fit D (5 bases each). The length of the CDR3 is 15 residues. V shed 5 bases and J shed 1 base, with 14 bases lying between them. The germline gives CDR1 SGHTA, CDR2 FQGNSA. The CDR3 DNA follows: TGTGCCAGCAGCCGAGACTCGGGGACCCAAGAGACCCAGTACTTC. As protein: CASSRDSGTQETQYF.

In its sample, this clonotype was seen many times. The rearrangement links TRBV6-6 to TRBJ2-5, with D hard to call. This CDR3 is built from 13 residues. V was clipped by 7 bases and J by 9 bases, with 18 bases between them. In germline, CDR1 is MNHNY, CDR2 SVGAGI (reference sequence). The DNA for the CDR3 is TGTGCCAGCAACCAGACCCCGCTTCGTCCCCAGTACTTC. This codes for CASNQTPLRPQYF.

This clonotype was seen ten or more times. The rearrangement links TRBV10-1 to TRBJ2-5; D perhaps matches TRBD1 (6 bases). Trimming stripped 0 bases from V and 4 bases from J, with 9 bases between. The CDR3 is 14 residues long. The V gene's germline CDR1 is WNHNN and CDR2 SYGVQD (reference sequence). Here the CDR3 DNA reads TGCGCCAGCAGTGAGTCGAGAGGGGGAGAGACCCAGTACTTC. Translated: CASSESRGGETQYF.

The CDR3 reads CSVLAGAGEQYF. The DNA of the CDR3 is TGCAGCGTTTTGGCAGGGGCCGGGGAGCAGTACTTC. The chain combines TRBV29-1 with TRBJ2-7, with D tentatively TRBD1 (6 bases). The germline V and J ends were trimmed by 5 bases and 7 bases, with 15 bases remaining between them. This CDR3 has 12 residues. Germline CDR1 and CDR2: SQVTM and ANQGSEA.

This clonotype was picked up many times. V and J are TRBV4-3 and TRBJ2-7; D possibly uses TRBD1 or TRBD2 (5 bases each). The CDR3 runs 16 residues. The V gene lost 2 bases and the J gene lost 0 bases, with 14 bases spanning the gap. CDR1 is LGHNA, CDR2 YSLEER, per germline. CDR3 amino acids: CASSQYVGASSYEQYF. The CDR3 DNA reads TGCGCCAGCAGCCAATACGTCGGGGCTAGCTCCTACGAGCAGTACTTC.

This clonotype was recorded at least ten times. The J gene is TRBJ2-2, the V gene TRBV5-1; 14 positions agree with TRBD2. Germline V gene sequence: CDR1 SGHRS, CDR2 YFSETQ. The CDR3 sequence is 16 residues long. The ends lost 3 bases at V and 5 bases at J; junction bases unmatched: 3. CDR3 DNA sequence: TGCGCCAGCAGCTCGGGGACTAGCGGGGGTACCGGGGAGCTGTTTTTT. This encodes CASSSGTSGGTGELFF.

At least ten counts were recorded for this clonotype. The rearrangement joins TRBV10-3 to TRBJ2-3; 8 bases fit TRBD1. The junction had 3 bases not matched to a gene; V was cut back by 7 bases and J by 0 bases. This CDR3 comprises 14 residues. Germline V gives CDR1 ENHRY, CDR2 SYGVKD. CDR3 DNA: TGTGCCATCAAGGGACAGGCTAGCACAGATACGCAGTATTTT. The encoded protein is CAIKGQASTDTQYF.

This clonotype was found a few times. The CDR3 nucleotides are TGTGCCAGCAGTGGGAGATTTCAGTATGAGCAGTTCTTC. Translating gives CASSGRFQYEQFF. V gene TRBV6-5 combines with J gene TRBJ2-1, with D tentatively TRBD2 (5 bases). This CDR3 spans 13 amino acids. Trimming stripped 5 bases from V and 8 bases from J, with 13 bases between. Germline CDR1 is MNHEY and CDR2 is SVGAGI.

V usage is TRBV7-2 and J usage is TRBJ2-7; D may be TRBD1 (5 bases). V was pared by 3 bases and J by 2 bases, with 14 bases between. This CDR3 comprises 15 residues. Looked up from germline, CDR1 is SGHTA and CDR2 is FQGNSA. The CDR3 nucleotides are TGTGCCAGCAGCTTTGACAGAGAGTCCCCCTACGAGCAGTACTTC. As protein: CASSFDRESPYEQYF.

This clonotype was recorded a few times. The gene calls are TRBV10-3 and TRBJ1-3; TRBD1 aligns across 8 bases. Germline V gives CDR1 ENHRY, CDR2 SYGVKD. V gave up 10 bases and J gave up 3 bases; unmatched junction bases: 17. The CDR3 sequence is 17 residues long. The CDR3 spells CATIATGESKIGNTIYF. CDR3 DNA sequence: TGTGCCACCATCGCGACAGGGGAATCTAAAATTGGAAACACCATATATTTT.

This clonotype was counted ten times or more. The J gene is TRBJ2-5, the V gene TRBV7-2; D is undetermined. CDR3 size: 14 residues. V gave up 1 base and J gave up 5 bases, with 11 bases separating them. CDR1 and CDR2 from the germline V gene are SGHTA and FQGNSA. The CDR3 spells CASSLGGSTETQYF. The CDR3 region has the DNA TGTGCCAGCAGCTTAGGAGGCTCCACGGAGACCCAGTACTTC. The variable domain in full, with the rest retrieved from reference TRBV7-2 and TRBJ2-5, is GAGVSQSPSNKVTEKGKDVELRCDPISGHTALYWYRQSLGQGLEFLIYFQGNSAPDKSGLPSDRFSAERTGGSVSTLTIQRTQQEDSAVYLCASSLGGSTETQYFGPGTRLLVL.

This clonotype was counted a few times. V and J are TRBV20-1 and TRBJ1-5, with TRBD1 matching over 8 bases. Germline values: CDR1 DFQATT, CDR2 SNEGSKA (reference sequence). The CDR3 loop spans 14 amino acids. The V and J ends lost 0 bases and 6 bases, in that order; junction bases with no gene match: 4. DNA for the CDR3: TGCAGTGCTAGAGACAGGGGGCTTCCTCAGCCCCAGCATTTT. It codes for CSARDRGLPQPQHF.

The chain joins TRBV7-8 to TRBJ1-5; no clear D gene. Per the germline V gene, CDR1 is SGHVS and CDR2 is FQNEAQ. Trimming removed 4 bases from V and 2 bases from J, with 9 bases in between. The CDR3 extends over 14 amino acids. In DNA, the CDR3 is TGTGCCAGCAGCTCCGGGATGGGCAATCAGCCCCAGCATTTT. This encodes CASSSGMGNQPQHF. The variable domain in full, with the rest retrieved from reference TRBV7-8 and TRBJ1-5, is GAGVSQSPRYKVAKRGQDVALRCDPISGHVSLFWYQQALGQGPEFLTYFQNEAQLDKSGLPSDRFFAERPEGSVSTLKIQRTQQEDSAVYLCASSSGMGNQPQHFGDGTRLSIL.

This clonotype appeared once. The chain joins TRBV29-1 to TRBJ2-1; D uncertain. Germline V gives CDR1 SQVTM, CDR2 ANQGSEA. The CDR3 is made up of 13 amino acids. Between the trimmed V and J ends, which lost 0 bases and 2 bases, there was a span of 5 bases. For the CDR3, the DNA is TGCAGCGTTGAAGATGGGCCCTACAATGAGCAGTTCTTC. It yields the protein CSVEDGPYNEQFF.